This TCR beta chain was found in a study of blood T cells in healthy people across ages. Study conclusions and caveats: Estimated diversity, derived from one million T cells, was regarded as an underestimate. Diversity was higher, and naive CD4+ cells more numerous, in long-lived donors than in aged donors.

Germline V gives CDR1 MNHEY, CDR2 SMNVEV (reference sequence). V was pared by 8 bases and J by 10 bases, with 15 bases between. The CDR3 is 12 amino acids. In the case of this clonotype: Its antigen is not identified.

PBMCs numbering at least 7 million were isolated per sample. For the second PCR, which ran for about 7 to 11 cycles, a sample-barcoded 5' primer and a J-beta primer mix were used. Tags on each cDNA molecule came from a template-switch adaptor with 12 random nucleotides. TCRdb processed the 5' RACE reads anew with MiXCR; each CDR3 protein has one entry. The sample shows about 640,000 distinct CDR3 sequences, around 54% of them seen only once. This clonotype was obtained from a man in his sixties in good health. The sequencing input was blood. The chain links TRBV27 to TRBJ2-1; D possibly uses TRBD1 or TRBD2 (5 bases each). This CDR3 is CASWGREGEQFF. In DNA form, the CDR3 reads TGTGCCAGCTGGGGACGGGAAGGGGAGCAGTTCTTC.